These 5 T cell receptor beta chains were sequenced from one sample in a study of cytomegalovirus exposure and HLA in healthy donors. PCR employed 60 Vbeta and 13 Jbeta primers. Sequencing was performed with immunoSEQ multiplex PCR; in TCRdb, only in-frame clones are kept and a portion is missing. The table shows some 160,000 clones, with 70% to 85% occurring only once. Source material: PBMCs. These receptor sequences come from a male donor in good health and CMV-seronegative.

The genes are TRBV29-1 and TRBJ2-7, with 7 bases fitting TRBD1. V was clipped by 6 bases and J by 2 bases; unmatched bases: 7. CDR3 size: 13 residues. Germline V gene sequence: CDR1 SQVTM, CDR2 ANQGSEA. CDR3 bases: TGCAGCGTCAGACAGGGTCCGGCCTACGAGCAGTACTTC. Protein product: CSVRQGPAYEQYF.

The V gene is TRBV5-1, the J gene TRBJ1-2, with TRBD1 as a possible D gene (6 bases). The CDR3 consists of 12 residues. V was cut by 9 bases and J by 3 bases, with 12 bases left in between. Germline loops: CDR1 SGHRS, CDR2 YFSETQ. DNA for the CDR3: TGCGCCACCAAGGGGGGGGACTATGGCTACACCTTC. The encoded protein is CATKGGDYGYTF.

This rearrangement joins TRBV28 to TRBJ2-1; TRBD2 might be the D (5 bases). The CDR3 contains 14 residues. Trimming cost V 2 bases and J 8 bases, with 13 bases left between them. The germline V gene encodes CDR1 MDHEN and CDR2 SYDVKM. The CDR3 sequence: CASSLHKREYEQFF. The CDR3 DNA follows: TGTGCCAGCAGTTTACACAAACGGGAATATGAGCAGTTCTTC.

This chain connects TRBV21-1 to TRBJ1-1. TRBV21-1 is a pseudogene locus. This CDR3 region has 15 residues. CDR3 sequence: CASSKVAEENTEAFF. CDR3 DNA sequence: TGTGCCAGCAGCAAAGTCGCGGAGGAGAACACTGAAGCTTTCTTT.

V usage is TRBV6-5 and J usage is TRBJ1-1; D is unclear. This CDR3 has 16 amino acids. The V end lost 3 bases, the J end lost 4 bases, and 18 bases lay between the germline ends. CDR1 and CDR2 (germline): MNHEY, SVGAGI. CDR3 region: CASSYMPPGVSTEAFF. Written as DNA, the CDR3 is TGTGCCAGCAGTTATATGCCCCCAGGCGTATCCACTGAAGCTTTCTTT.